The 22 T cell receptor beta chains listed next were all sequenced from one sample in a study of blood T cells in healthy people across ages. A second PCR, run for roughly 7 to 11 cycles, used a sample-barcoded 5' primer plus a J-beta primer mix. TCRdb recomputed calls from the 5' RACE reads with MiXCR, one row per CDR3 protein. The sample includes about 900,000 distinct CDR3 sequences, approximately 67% of them seen just once. Sequences were obtained from blood. The receptor set was obtained from a man aged 30-40 years in good health.

The CDR3 sequence is CASSGRLGDTQYF. In DNA form, the CDR3 reads TGTGCCAGTAGTGGGCGTTTAGGAGATACGCAGTATTTT. V usage is TRBV27 and J usage is TRBJ2-3; D is uncertain. V was shortened by 9 bases and J by 5 bases, with 15 bases between the two germline ends. Germline CDR1 and CDR2: MNHEY and SMNVEV (reference sequence). There are 13 residues in the CDR3.

The sample holds a few counts of this clonotype. The V and J genes are TRBV28 and TRBJ2-1; D not resolved. V lost 8 bases and J 9 bases, leaving 20 bases between the germline ends. The germline V gene encodes CDR1 MDHEN and CDR2 SYDVKM. CDR3 size: 14 residues. In nucleotides, the CDR3 is TGTGCCAGCTCCACCCCCCGGATAAGAAGTGAGCAGTTCTTC. Translation: CASSTPRIRSEQFF.

This sequence joins TRBV20-1 and TRBJ2-3, with D possibly TRBD2 on 6 matching bases. V lost 0 bases to trimming and J lost 5 bases, with 24 bases between them. Germline CDR1 is DFQATT and CDR2 is SNEGSKA (reference sequence). The CDR3 is made up of 18 amino acids. The CDR3 loop is CSARDRLAGNHGGDTQYF. CDR3 nucleotides: TGCAGTGCTAGAGATCGGCTGGCGGGGAATCACGGAGGAGATACGCAGTATTTT.

The V and J genes are TRBV28 and TRBJ2-1; the D is unclear. CDR3 size: 13 residues. V lost 3 bases and J 0 bases, leaving 3 bases between the germline ends. The germline gives CDR1 MDHEN, CDR2 SYDVKM. CDR3 sequence reads: CASSFASYNEQFF. CDR3 DNA: TGTGCCAGCAGTTTTGCCTCCTACAATGAGCAGTTCTTC. The whole variable domain, filled in from reference TRBV28 and TRBJ2-1, reads DVKVTQSSRYLVKRTGEKVFLECVQDMDHENMFWYRQDPGLGLRLIYFSYDVKMKEKGDIPEGYSVSREKKERFSLILESASTNQTSMYLCASSFASYNEQFFGPGTRLTVL.

The gene calls are TRBV7-2 and TRBJ2-3; 10 nucleotides line up with TRBD1. Trimming at V came to 4 bases and at J to 5 bases, leaving 15 bases not matched to a gene. This CDR3 has 18 residues. Germline V gene sequence: CDR1 SGHTA, CDR2 FQGNSA. CDR3 nucleotide sequence: TGTGCCAGCAGCTATTCACCGGGACAGGGGCCCTCCGGAGATACGCAGTATTTT. Translated, it gives CASSYSPGQGPSGDTQYF.

The V call is TRBV7-8, the J call TRBJ1-6; a weak D match, TRBD1 (6 bases). This CDR3 has 15 amino acids. Trimming removed 4 bases from V and 9 bases from J, with 16 bases in between. Germline V gene lookup returns CDR1 SGHVS and CDR2 FQNEAQ. The CDR3 sequence is CASSYVTGLGSPLHF. CDR3 coding DNA: TGTGCCAGCAGCTACGTAACAGGGTTGGGTTCACCCCTCCACTTT.

This clonotype was observed a few times. The rearrangement links TRBV20-1 to TRBJ2-3; D not certain. Per germline, CDR1 DFQATT and CDR2 SNEGSKA (reference sequence). Trimming took 3 bases from V and 3 from J, leaving 10 bases between them. This CDR3 has 13 amino acids. For the CDR3, the DNA is TGCAGTGCTAGCGTTCGGTGGACAGATACGCAGTATTTT. It yields the protein CSASVRWTDTQYF.

The chain couples TRBV10-3 to TRBJ1-1; perhaps TRBD1 as D (6 bases). V was shortened by 2 bases and J by 3 bases, with 10 bases between the two germline ends. Germline assignment: CDR1 ENHRY and CDR2 SYGVKD. This CDR3 comprises 14 residues. As DNA, the CDR3 is TGTGCCATCAGTGAGACTAGACAGGACACTGAAGCTTTCTTT. It codes for CAISETRQDTEAFF.

The rearrangement joins TRBV6-1 to TRBJ2-3; 9 nucleotides agree with TRBD1. Germline assignment: CDR1 MNHNS and CDR2 SASEGT. J lost 4 bases, V lost 7 bases, and 12 bases had no gene match. There are 16 residues in the CDR3. CDR3 amino acids: CASTATDRGLADTQYF. The CDR3 DNA follows: TGTGCCAGCACTGCGACGGACAGGGGCCTTGCAGATACGCAGTATTTT.

This clonotype was seen a single time. This sequence joins TRBV25-1 and TRBJ2-7; no reliable D call. The CDR3 contains 16 residues. Germline V gene data show CDR1 as MGHDK and CDR2 as SYGVNS. The V gene lost 3 bases and the J gene lost 2 bases, with 17 bases spanning the gap. In DNA, the CDR3 is TGTGCCAGCAGTGAGTCCCGTGGGGTCTATACCTACGAGCAGTACTTC. Protein product: CASSESRGVYTYEQYF.

This clonotype has only a few counts. The chain carries TRBV7-3 and TRBJ1-2, with TRBD1 matching over 9 bases. The CDR3 has 15 residues. The J segment lost 4 bases and the V segment lost 3 bases, leaving 6 bases of the junction unmatched. Germline V gives CDR1 SGHTA, CDR2 FQGTGA. The CDR3, as DNA: TGTGCCAGCAGCTTGGGACAGGGAGCAAGCTATGGCTACACCTTC. This encodes CASSLGQGASYGYTF.

The gene calls are TRBV20-1 and TRBJ2-5, with 7 bases lining up with TRBD2. Germline CDR1 is DFQATT and CDR2 is SNEGSKA (reference sequence). With 0 bases clipped from V and 4 bases from J, the junction kept 11 bases outside the gene matches. This CDR3 is 16 amino acids long. CDR3 sequence reads: CSARDVWGGIGETQYF. CDR3 DNA: TGCAGTGCTAGAGATGTCTGGGGGGGGATTGGAGAGACCCAGTACTTC.

The rearrangement uses TRBV27 and TRBJ2-3; D perhaps matches TRBD2 (6 bases). Trimming took off 5 bases at V and 4 bases at J, with 19 bases between the two ends. The CDR3 consists of 16 residues. Per the germline V gene, CDR1 is MNHEY and CDR2 is SMNVEV (reference sequence). CDR3 sequence (DNA): TGTGCCAGCAGTCCCCCTCCTGCGGGGTGGGCAGATACGCAGTATTTT. Translating gives CASSPPPAGWADTQYF.

This chain uses TRBV6-2 or TRBV6-3 with TRBJ2-7; TRBD2 agrees at 11 bases. J gave up 4 bases and V 5 bases, and 7 bases lay outside the gene matches. Germline V CDR1 and CDR2: MNHEY, SVGEGT. The length of the CDR3 is 15 residues. The CDR3 nucleotides are TGTGCCAGCAGTCCACTAGCGGGGGCTGAGTACGAGCAGTACTTC. Its protein product is CASSPLAGAEYEQYF.

The genes are TRBV7-2 and TRBJ2-2; 10 nucleotides align to TRBD2. Germline V gene lookup returns CDR1 SGHTA and CDR2 FQGNSA. V shed 1 base and J 1 base; nucleotides not matched to a gene: 6. CDR3 size: 18 residues. Here the CDR3 DNA reads TGTGCCAGCAGCTTAGTGGTAGCGGGGGGACTGAACACCGGGGAGCTGTTTTTT. It specifies CASSLVVAGGLNTGELFF.

The chain links TRBV28 to TRBJ1-2; 7 bases align to TRBD1. This CDR3 is built from 14 residues. Trimming cost V 9 bases and J 0 bases; bases outside gene matches: 7. Germline values: CDR1 MDHEN, CDR2 SYDVKM. This CDR3 is CASQQGSTNYGYTF. The CDR3 bases are TGTGCCAGTCAACAGGGGTCTACTAACTATGGCTACACCTTC.

The chain joins TRBV28 to TRBJ1-4; D is unresolved. The CDR3 extends over 18 amino acids. V lost 5 bases, J lost 3 bases, and 22 bases lay in between. Per germline, CDR1 MDHEN and CDR2 SYDVKM. The CDR3 bases are TGTGCCAGCAGTCCCTTAAGGACGGGTCCCGGGGCTAATGAAAAACTGTTTTTT. Protein: CASSPLRTGPGANEKLFF.

This rearrangement joins TRBV4-3 to TRBJ2-7, with D hard to call. V lost 0 bases, J lost 1 base, and 16 bases lay in between. This CDR3 is built from 17 residues. Looked up from germline, CDR1 is LGHNA and CDR2 is YSLEER. CDR3 residues: CASSQEVDGFVSYEQYF. In nucleotides, the CDR3 is TGCGCCAGCAGCCAAGAAGTGGACGGTTTCGTATCCTACGAGCAGTACTTC.

This clonotype occurred many times. The chain couples TRBV2 to TRBJ2-5; TRBD1 aligns across 9 bases. The CDR3 spans 15 residues. CDR1 is SNHLY, CDR2 FYNNEI, per germline. With V trimmed by 5 bases and J by 5 bases, 9 bases remained unmatched. The CDR3 spells CASSQDRGSSETQYF. The CDR3 region has the DNA TGTGCCAGCAGTCAAGACAGGGGGTCTAGTGAGACCCAGTACTTC.

The CDR3 protein is CASSLTDQPYEEQYF. Written as DNA, the CDR3 is TGTGCCAGCAGCCTTACGGACCAGCCCTACGAGGAGCAGTACTTC. The chain has TRBV13 and TRBJ2-1, with D uncertain. The J call is in doubt because the DNA end fits TRBJ2-7 better. This CDR3 is built from 15 residues. Germline V gives CDR1 PRHDT, CDR2 FYEKMQ (reference sequence).

The genes are TRBV20-1 and TRBJ2-7; 8 bases agree with TRBD2. Germline lookup yields CDR1 DFQATT and CDR2 SNEGSKA (reference sequence). The CDR3 sequence is 15 residues long. V shed 3 bases, J shed 3 bases, and the junction held 10 bases outside the gene matches. CDR3 coding DNA: TGCAGTGCTAGCCCCCGGGGGGGGCAGATCTACGAGCAGTACTTC. Its protein product is CSASPRGGQIYEQYF.

This clonotype was picked up a small number of times. The V gene is TRBV7-9, the J gene TRBJ2-4; 7 bases are a match to TRBD1. This CDR3 contains 12 residues. The V gene end was trimmed by 1 base and the J gene end by 10 bases; junction bases not matched to a gene: 1. Germline CDR1 SEHNR, CDR2 FQNEAQ (reference sequence). The CDR3 DNA reads as TGTGCCAGCAGCTTAGAGGGACAGATTCAGTACTTC. Encoded protein: CASSLEGQIQYF.